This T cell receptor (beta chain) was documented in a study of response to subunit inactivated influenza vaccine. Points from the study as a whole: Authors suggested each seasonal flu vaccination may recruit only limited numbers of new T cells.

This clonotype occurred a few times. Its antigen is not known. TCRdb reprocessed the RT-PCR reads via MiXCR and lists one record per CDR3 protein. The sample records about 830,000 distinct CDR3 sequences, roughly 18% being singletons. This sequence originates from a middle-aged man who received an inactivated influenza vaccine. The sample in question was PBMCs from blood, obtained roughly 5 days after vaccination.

The CDR3 coding sequence is TGTGCCACCAGTGATTTGCAAAGGAACACCGGGGAGCTGTTTTTT. Translation: CATSDLQRNTGELFF. V is TRBV24-1 and J is TRBJ2-2; D is undetermined. Germline V CDR1 and CDR2: KGHDR, SFDVKD. The V end was cut by 0 bases, the J end by 1 base, with 5 bases between. The CDR3 spans 15 residues.